The clone carrying this T cell receptor beta chain was picked up a small number of times. The antigen remains undetermined. The record originates from a study of beta chain features in type 1 diabetes. Looked up from germline, CDR1 is SNHLY and CDR2 is FYNNEI. V gave up 5 bases and J gave up 7 bases; unmatched junction bases: 7. This CDR3 is 14 amino acids long. Expressed TCRB transcripts got sequenced, as all isolated RNA was reverse transcribed. Measured with immunoSEQ multiplex PCR; TCRdb has only the in-frame clones, and not every one. The sample lists 550,000 to 850,000 clones, roughly 12% seen once, with approximately 0.022% in the top ten. Study-level points and caveats: Patients showed naive, central memory and Treg TCRB repertoires that appeared more similar than those of healthy donors. Among patients with Type 1 diabetes, TCRB CDR3s were moderately but significantly shorter in every one of the four CD4+ subsets. Type 1 diabetes patients had VDJ junctions that carried fewer insertions and more deletions. Reads derived from cDNA could over-represent cells showing high TCR expression.

The V and J genes are TRBV2 and TRBJ1-4, with 7 bases aligning to TRBD1. The source is a man between 18 and 29 years old with type 1 diabetes. Sequenced input: naive CD4+ T cells from blood. The CDR3, as DNA: TGTGCCAGCAGTTCACAGGGGTCCCCTGAAAAACTGTTTTTT. Residues: CASSSQGSPEKLFF.